The sequence of this T cell receptor beta chain was determined in a study of blood T cell repertoires in COVID-19 (dated by TCRdb to the early 2020s). For context, the study as a whole: The collaborator samples originated in the United States, Italy and Spain and spanned the acute and convalescent phases of COVID-19. The prospective study material was composed of cDNA or gDNA derived from T cells, B-cell-depleted T cells, or PBMCs. Deeply sampled blood TCRbeta repertoires from subjects exposed to, actively infected with, or recovered from COVID-19 were included in the dataset. The repertoires were released in a freely available public database meant as a resource for research on the immune response to SARS-CoV-2. The samples were drawn from the first 160 participants of the ongoing ImmuneRACE study and from 1,254 subjects provided by 6 global collaborators. The sample metadata nearly always contained a de-identified subject ID, COVID-19 status, age in years and sex. HLA class I and class II types, where available, came from metadata supplied by the sample provider rather than from assay-based typing.

The germline V gene provides CDR1 SGHTA and CDR2 FQGTGA. The germline V and J ends show losses of 8 bases and 3 bases respectively, and no gene match explains 9 bases of the junction. The CDR3, cysteine through phenylalanine, is 15 amino acids long. Of all the DNA, just the CDR3 is kept, 45 bases in frame from base 1. Study-wide findings and limitations: Clinical and demographic metadata were provided uncurated, with the amount varying by source and participant.

This clone was counted a single time. The antigen this receptor binds is unknown. There are no base qualities to consult, and no much larger clone falls within one base. TCRbeta CDR3 regions were amplified from genomic DNA using the immunoSEQ Assay, a bias-controlled multiplex PCR. In the original analysis: The number of nucleated cells in each sample was estimated from the amplification of reference gene primers within the assay. To quantify the absolute abundance of each unique TCRbeta CDR3 rearrangement, sequence reads were collapsed and filtered. For each sample, productive Simpson clonality was calculated as the square root of Simpson's diversity index across productive rearrangements. Sourced from immuneACCESS, this table was stored by TCRdb with only in-frame sequences that have V and J called. A share of the clones is absent; for the studies checked, an unresolved V gene accounts for under half, and the remainder has no known explanation. That table supplies the V and J calls and clone size; D and trimming were determined from the DNA. The sample table holds 120,000 or so clones, of which 74% were seen once. The ten largest clones capture 5.5% of the sample.

The collaborating institutions used their own protocols to collect whole blood in K2EDTA tubes. For TCRbeta analysis, collaborators shipped samples as frozen whole blood, isolated PBMCs, or DNA extracted from either of those sample types. Recombination joined TRBV7-3 with TRBJ2-1; TRBD2 agrees with 8 junctional bases. The sample was peripheral blood. The TCR was taken from a man aged 60 to 75 with acute or convalescent COVID-19. The DNA reads as follows: TGTGCCAGCGAGGCCCAGGCGGGGGGCTACAATGAGCAGTTCTTC. Translated, it gives CASEAQAGGYNEQFF.